This T cell receptor (beta chain) was recorded in a study of CD8 T cells in ankylosing spondylitis. V lost 7 bases, J lost 6 bases, and 16 bases lay in between. Germline CDR1 is KGHSH and CDR2 is LQKENI. The CDR3 is made up of 13 amino acids. At least ten counts were recorded for this clonotype. Each CDR3 protein is one row after TCRdb ran MiXCR on the 5' RACE reads. This table holds some 40,000 distinct CDR3 sequences, about a tenth found once. The chain uses TRBV18 and TRBJ2-7; perhaps TRBD1 as D (6 bases). The receptor's source is a male donor with ankylosing spondylitis or in good health (not recorded which). Sample: blood, either unsorted or a sorted T cell fraction (not recorded which). The CDR3 sequence is CASLGTRGGEQYF. The CDR3 coding sequence is TGTGCCAGCTTAGGGACCAGGGGCGGCGAGCAGTACTTC.